These 10 T cell receptor beta chains were sequenced from one sample in a study of TIL therapy for anti-PD-1-resistant metastatic lung cancer. The immunoSEQ assay was v3. The repertoire was sequenced with immunoSEQ multiplex PCR; TCRdb's copy has only in-frame clones and lacks some. The profile covers tens of thousands of clones, with about nine tenths appearing a single time and 2.5% to 3% taken by the ten largest. This sample's time point: pre-treatment sample, taken before nivolumab and TIL therapy. The material sequenced was blood, taken at baseline. The receptors originated from a person aged 30 to 80 with non-small cell lung cancer.

This sequence joins TRBV5-6 and TRBJ2-1; D is uncertain. The CDR3 has 15 residues. Germline V CDR1 and CDR2: SGHDT, YYEEEE. The V end was cut by 0 bases, the J end by 2 bases, with 9 bases between. The CDR3 region is CASSLEAHPYNEQFF. In nucleotides, the CDR3 is TGTGCCAGCAGCTTGGAGGCCCACCCCTACAATGAGCAGTTCTTC.

This chain joins TRBV7-9 and TRBJ1-2, with TRBD1 matching 7 bases. V was pared by 5 bases and J by 5 bases, with 5 bases of the junction left unmatched. This CDR3 has 13 residues. Germline V gene sequence: CDR1 SEHNR, CDR2 FQNEAQ (reference sequence). The CDR3 loop is CASSPGQLYGYTF. CDR3 sequence (DNA): TGTGCCAGCAGCCCGGGACAGCTTTATGGCTACACCTTC.

The chain couples TRBV5-5 to TRBJ1-4; no firm D call. Trimming left V 0 bases short and J 8 bases short, with 17 bases between. Looked up from germline, CDR1 is SGHKS and CDR2 is YYEKEE (reference sequence). The CDR3 is made up of 16 amino acids. The CDR3 bases are TGTGCCAGCAGCTTGGGGTATGCGGGGTCTAGGGAAAAACTGTTTTTT. Its translation: CASSLGYAGSREKLFF.

The rearrangement uses TRBV5-1 and TRBJ1-2; TRBD1 aligns across 7 bases. Germline V lookup: CDR1 SGHRS, CDR2 YFSETQ. The junction had 5 bases not matched to a gene; V was cut back by 4 bases and J by 2 bases. The CDR3 length is 14 residues. The CDR3 DNA reads TGCGCCAGCAGCCCGGGACAGCTAAACTATGGCTACACCTTC. Translation: CASSPGQLNYGYTF.

The CDR3 sequence is CAWSLSGTYEQYF. As DNA, the CDR3 is TGTGCCTGGAGTCTCTCCGGGACCTACGAGCAGTACTTC. The V and J genes are TRBV30 and TRBJ2-7, with D possibly being TRBD2 (5 bases). Germline-derived CDR1 and CDR2 are GTSNPN and SVGIG (reference sequence). The CDR3 totals 13 residues. V shed 2 bases and J shed 2 bases, with 10 bases lying between them.

This chain joins TRBV27 and TRBJ2-3; the match to TRBD1 covers 7 bases. CDR1 and CDR2 (germline): MNHEY, SMNVEV (reference sequence). The CDR3 sequence is 16 residues long. V trimming: 7 bases; J trimming: 1 base; junction bases outside the gene matches: 11. In nucleotides, the CDR3 is TGTGCCAGCAAACCCCCCCACGGACAGGGCACAGATACGCAGTATTTT. It specifies CASKPPHGQGTDTQYF.

This clone was observed a single time. The CDR3 region is CASSVGTLYYGYTF. The DNA of the CDR3 is TGTGCCAGCAGCGTTGGGACATTATACTATGGCTACACCTTC. The chain is built from TRBV3-1 (or the pseudogene TRBV3-2) and TRBJ1-2, with D perhaps matching TRBD1 (6 bases). V lost 5 bases and J 3 bases, leaving 13 bases between the germline ends. CDR3 length equals 14 residues. CDR1 and CDR2 (germline): LGHDT, YNNKEL (reference sequence).

This chain joins TRBV4-1 and TRBJ2-7, with 7 bases identical to TRBD1. After removal of 1 base from V and 3 bases from J, the junction contained 9 bases not matched to a gene. CDR1 and CDR2 (germline): MGHRA, YSYEKL. CDR3 length: 16 amino acids. This chain's CDR3 is CASSQVGTATNYEQYF. The CDR3 DNA is TGCGCCAGCAGCCAAGTAGGGACAGCCACCAACTACGAGCAGTACTTC.

The chain recombines TRBV5-1 with TRBJ1-4, with D unclear. Germline-derived CDR1 and CDR2 are SGHRS and YFSETQ. This CDR3 comprises 15 residues. V was shortened by 5 bases and J by 0 bases, with 11 bases between the two germline ends. Written as DNA, the CDR3 is TGCGCCAGCAGTGACTCCTCTGCAACTAATGAAAAACTGTTTTTT. This encodes CASSDSSATNEKLFF.

This clone has a handful of counts. The chain joins TRBV19 to TRBJ1-1; 7 bases match TRBD1. Trimming at V came to 5 bases and at J to 5 bases, leaving 17 bases not matched to a gene. This CDR3 is built from 17 residues. Germline-derived CDR1 and CDR2 are LNHDA and SQIVND (reference sequence). In DNA, the CDR3 is TGTGCCAGTAGTGCCAGGGGCCCTACAGGGGAGGGGACTGAAGCTTTCTTT. Translating it yields CASSARGPTGEGTEAFF.